This passage covers 30 T cell receptor beta chains from one sample sequenced in a study of blood T cell repertoires in COVID-19. The repertoire was sequenced with immunoSEQ multiplex PCR; TCRdb's copy has only in-frame clones and lacks some. This sample has around 45,000 clones; about 90% occur once, and the top ten carry 7.5% to 10%. The sequenced material came from peripheral blood. The receptors come from a human donor in a cohort sampled during active COVID-19.

In this sample, this clone turned up once. The junction does not match germline at one end; this may be a read error. V usage is TRBV7-7 and J usage is TRBJ1-6, with D tentatively TRBD1 (6 bases). The CDR3 spans 13 residues. Germline loops: CDR1 SSHAT, CDR2 FNYEAQ (reference sequence). This CDR3 reads CASSLNRDSPLHF. The DNA for the CDR3 is TGTGCTAGCAGCTTAAACAGGGATTCACCCCTCCACTTT.

The CDR3 is CSVETRDRGEKLFF. The CDR3 DNA reads as TGCAGCGTTGAAACCCGGGACAGGGGTGAAAAACTGTTTTTT. The V call is TRBV29-1, the J call TRBJ1-4; 10 bases are shared with TRBD1. Germline lookup yields CDR1 SQVTM and CDR2 ANQGSEA. The CDR3 is made up of 14 amino acids. Trimming cost V 2 bases and J 7 bases; bases outside gene matches: 4.

V gene TRBV5-1 combines with J gene TRBJ2-2, with 12 bases matching TRBD2. Trimming took 7 bases from V and 5 from J; bases not matched to a gene: 6. Germline V gene lookup returns CDR1 SGHRS and CDR2 YFSETQ. The CDR3 is 15 amino acids. In DNA form, the CDR3 reads TGCGCCAGCCTAGCGGGGGGGCCGAGGACCGGGGAGCTGTTTTTT. Translated: CASLAGGPRTGELFF.

The V and J genes are TRBV10-1 and TRBJ2-5; weak D call: TRBD1 (6 bases). This CDR3 comprises 14 residues. CDR1 is WNHNN and CDR2 is SYGVQD in the germline V gene (reference sequence). V dropped 0 bases and J dropped 5 bases, with 10 bases sitting between them. CDR3 sequence: CASSESTGSETQYF. In DNA, the CDR3 is TGCGCCAGCAGTGAGTCCACAGGGAGTGAGACCCAGTACTTC.

This clone has only one observation. The chain employs TRBV7-2 and TRBJ2-3; TRBD2 matches 10 bases. The germline gives CDR1 SGHTA, CDR2 FQGNSA. The CDR3 has 16 residues. J lost 3 bases, V lost 3 bases, and 6 bases had no gene match. This CDR3 reads CASSLRAGGRTDTQYF. CDR3 bases: TGTGCCAGCAGCTTGAGAGCGGGGGGGCGAACAGATACGCAGTATTTT.

The genes are TRBV7-6 and TRBJ1-6; 8 nucleotides align to TRBD1. J was trimmed by 10 bases and V by 3 bases; bases with no gene match: 8. The CDR3 has 15 residues. CDR1 is SGHVS and CDR2 is FNYEAQ in the germline V gene. Here the CDR3 reads CASSFGGQVSSPLHF. The CDR3 DNA reads TGTGCCAGCAGCTTTGGGGGACAGGTCAGCTCACCCCTCCACTTT.

This clone was picked up one time. The V and J genes are TRBV6-5 and TRBJ2-3; D is undetermined. Trimming pared 8 bases from V and 0 bases from J, leaving 12 bases between. The germline gives CDR1 MNHEY, CDR2 SVGAGI. The CDR3 consists of 14 residues. The CDR3, as DNA: TGTGCCAGCCACTACTTCCGTAGCACAGATACGCAGTATTTT. Translation: CASHYFRSTDTQYF.

The chain joins TRBV30 to TRBJ1-2; D is unresolved. Trimming removed 0 bases at V and 4 bases at J, with 6 bases between. Germline CDR1 and CDR2: GTSNPN and SVGIG (reference sequence). This CDR3 spans 12 amino acids. CDR3 in amino acids: CAWSVHLYGYTF. The CDR3 bases are TGTGCCTGGAGTGTACACCTCTATGGCTACACCTTC.

This chain uses TRBV18 with TRBJ2-3, with 10 nucleotides matching TRBD2. With 4 bases clipped from V and 2 bases from J, the junction kept 6 bases outside the gene matches. The CDR3 spans 16 residues. Germline CDR1 is KGHSH and CDR2 is LQKENI. The chain's CDR3 is CASSLRTSGLTDTQYF. The DNA of the CDR3 is TGTGCCAGCTCACTCCGGACTAGCGGTCTCACAGATACGCAGTATTTT.

The rearrangement uses TRBV12-5 and TRBJ2-1, with 10 bases matching TRBD2. The CDR3 is 15 residues long. CDR1 is LGHNT and CDR2 is FRNRAP in the germline V gene. V dropped 3 bases and J dropped 8; count of bases not matched to a gene: 7. The CDR3: CASGFISGGVYEQFF. The CDR3 coding sequence is TGTGCTAGTGGTTTTATCAGCGGGGGGGTGTATGAGCAGTTCTTC. Full variable domain (rest looked up from reference TRBV12-5 and TRBJ2-1): DARVTQTPRHKVTEMGQEVTMRCQPILGHNTVFWYRQTMMQGLELLAYFRNRAPLDDSGMPKDRFSAEMPDATLATLKIQPSEPRDSAVYFCASGFISGGVYEQFFGPGTRLTVL.

CDR3 DNA sequence: TGTGCCAGCAGCCCCGGACAGTTTGCTGAAGCTTTCTTT. Its protein is CASSPGQFAEAFF. This sequence joins TRBV6-6 and TRBJ1-1; D might be TRBD1 (6 bases). The CDR3 has 13 amino acids. Germline V gene data show CDR1 as MNHNY and CDR2 as SVGAGI (reference sequence). Trimming left V 6 bases short and J 6 bases short, with 14 bases between.

The rearrangement joins TRBV4-2 to TRBJ2-3, with 15 bases lining up with TRBD2. The CDR3 contains 16 residues. The germline CDR1 and CDR2 sequences are LGHNA and YNFKEQ. The ends lost 3 bases at V and 7 bases at J; junction bases unmatched: 5. CDR3 in amino acids: CASSQGTSGGQNTQYF. In nucleotides, the CDR3 is TGTGCCAGCAGCCAGGGGACTAGCGGGGGGCAGAATACGCAGTATTTT.

This clone has only a few counts. The chain carries TRBV7-6 and TRBJ2-7; possibly TRBD1 for D (7 bases). V gave up 0 bases and J gave up 5 bases, with 14 bases separating them. Germline V CDR1 and CDR2: SGHVS, FNYEAQ. This CDR3 spans 15 amino acids. The CDR3 loop is CASSLAGQGGHEQYF. The CDR3 region has the DNA TGTGCCAGCAGCTTAGCGGGGCAGGGGGGCCACGAGCAGTACTTC.

This rearrangement joins TRBV5-1 to TRBJ2-3; TRBD2 agrees at 10 bases. Germline lookup yields CDR1 SGHRS and CDR2 YFSETQ. The trim removed 0 bases at V and 3 bases at J, leaving 4 bases unmatched. This CDR3 is 16 amino acids long. The CDR3 DNA reads as TGCGCCAGCAGCTTGGGAGCGGGGGGGCAAACAGATACGCAGTATTTT. Translating it yields CASSLGAGGQTDTQYF.

This rearrangement joins TRBV21-1 to TRBJ2-2; TRBD2 is the table's D call and was not checked against the DNA. TRBV21-1 is reported as a pseudogene. This CDR3 is built from 17 residues. The CDR3 coding sequence is TGTGCCAGCAGCAAAGATGGGGGGGACCCGAACACCGGGGAGCTGTTTTTT. Protein sequence: CASSKDGGDPNTGELFF.

The J gene is TRBJ2-1, the V gene TRBV28; 9 bases match TRBD2. With V trimmed by 1 base and J by 5 bases, 12 bases remained unmatched. CDR1 MDHEN and CDR2 SYDVKM come from the germline V gene. The CDR3 is 18 residues long. CDR3 sequence (DNA): TGTGCCAGCAGTTTATTTATGTCCCTAGCGGGGTCTGACAATGAGCAGTTCTTC. Encoded protein: CASSLFMSLAGSDNEQFF.

Comments on this clone: One end of the junction fails to match germline, which may point to a read error. This chain joins TRBV4-1 and TRBJ2-5; D is perhaps TRBD1 (6 bases). In germline, CDR1 is MGHRA, CDR2 YSYEKL. The CDR3 sequence is 14 residues long. This CDR3 reads CASSQDLYADRSDF. The CDR3 DNA reads TGCGCCAGCAGCCAAGATCTGTACGCGGACAGATCGGACTTC.

This chain connects TRBV4-2 to TRBJ2-3; 14 bases fit TRBD2. The V segment lost 3 bases and the J segment 4 bases; nucleotides outside the gene matches: 6. In germline, CDR1 is LGHNA, CDR2 YNFKEQ. The CDR3 totals 17 residues. The CDR3 DNA reads as TGTGCCAGCAGCCAGAGACTAGCGGGGGGGCAATCAGATACGCAGTATTTT. This translates into CASSQRLAGGQSDTQYF.

DNA of the CDR3: TGTGCCAGCAGTCTGTCTAGGAACCCCGTGGCAGATACGCAGTATTTT. Protein sequence: CASSLSRNPVADTQYF. This rearrangement joins TRBV7-9 to TRBJ2-3; D call uncertain. Germline CDR1 and CDR2: SEHNR and FQNEAQ (reference sequence). The CDR3 is made up of 16 amino acids. Trimming cost V 6 bases and J 4 bases, with 20 bases left between them.

The rearrangement links TRBV15 to TRBJ2-5; D uncertain. The CDR3 has 13 residues. V shed 0 bases and J shed 3 bases, with 5 bases lying between them. Germline V gene lookup returns CDR1 LNHNV and CDR2 YYDKDF (reference sequence). The CDR3 protein is CATSRDSEETQYF. CDR3 nucleotides: TGTGCCACCAGCAGAGATTCCGAAGAGACCCAGTACTTC.

The V gene is TRBV24-1, the J gene TRBJ2-1; 8 nucleotides line up with TRBD2. This CDR3 has 15 residues. Germline lookup yields CDR1 KGHDR and CDR2 SFDVKD. The junction had 4 bases not matched to a gene; V was cut back by 1 base and J by 6 bases. The CDR3 coding sequence is TGTGCCACCAGTGATTTTAATCTAGCGGGCAATGAGCAGTTCTTC. Protein sequence: CATSDFNLAGNEQFF.

The V call is TRBV6-5, the J call TRBJ1-3; the D gene is possibly TRBD1 (5 bases). Between the trimmed V and J ends, which lost 8 bases and 0 bases, there was a span of 8 bases. In germline, CDR1 is MNHEY, CDR2 SVGAGI. CDR3 length equals 13 residues. The CDR3 nucleotides read TGTGCCAGCTCGACAGCCTCTGGAAACACCATATATTTT. As protein: CASSTASGNTIYF.

The rearrangement uses TRBV7-9 and TRBJ2-1; D call uncertain. The CDR3 sequence is 12 residues long. The germline CDR1 and CDR2 sequences are SEHNR and FQNEAQ (reference sequence). V was pared by 1 base and J by 6 bases, with 4 bases between. DNA for the CDR3: TGTGCCAGCAGCTTAGACTCCAATGAGCAGTTCTTC. Translation: CASSLDSNEQFF.

This chain joins TRBV18 and TRBJ2-5; D is perhaps TRBD1 (6 bases). V was shortened by 3 bases and J by 3 bases, with 11 bases between the two germline ends. CDR3 length: 14 residues. Germline-derived CDR1 and CDR2 are KGHSH and LQKENI. This CDR3 is CASSPGAPKETQYF. The CDR3 DNA is TGTGCCAGCTCACCGGGGGCACCAAAAGAGACCCAGTACTTC.

The V call is TRBV3-1 (or the pseudogene TRBV3-2), the J call TRBJ2-1; 9 bases agree with TRBD2. Germline lookup yields CDR1 LGHDT and CDR2 YNNKEL (reference sequence). The length of the CDR3 is 15 residues. V lost 1 base to trimming and J lost 7 bases; unmatched junction nucleotides: 5. CDR3 residues: CASSQAAGGRNEQFF. CDR3 coding DNA: TGTGCCAGCAGCCAAGCAGCGGGGGGACGGAATGAGCAGTTCTTC.

By proportion, this clone is medium-sized. V and J are TRBV10-3 and TRBJ2-7; the D is unclear. Trimming cost V 2 bases and J 2 bases, with 4 bases left between them. Germline CDR1 and CDR2: ENHRY and SYGVKD. The CDR3 has 12 residues. The CDR3 here is CAISEPPYEQYF. CDR3 nucleotide sequence: TGTGCCATCAGTGAGCCTCCCTACGAGCAGTACTTC.

The chain employs TRBV9 and TRBJ2-7; 7 nucleotides align to TRBD1. Germline CDR1 and CDR2: SGDLS and YYNGEE. Losses at the gene ends were 2 bases for V and 2 bases for J; bases not matched to a gene: 4. The CDR3 spans 14 residues. CDR3 residues: CASSVSGQAYEQYF. The CDR3 nucleotides are TGTGCCAGCAGCGTTTCAGGACAGGCCTACGAGCAGTACTTC.

This clone occurred once. The genes are TRBV13 and TRBJ2-2, with D maybe TRBD2 (6 bases). The CDR3 consists of 13 residues. The germline CDR1 and CDR2 sequences are PRHDT and FYEKMQ (reference sequence). Trimming took 6 bases from V and 7 from J, leaving 12 bases between them. The CDR3 DNA is TGTGCCAGCAGTCTGGAGGGATTCGGGGAGCTGTTTTTT. Its translation: CASSLEGFGELFF.

V usage is TRBV25-1 and J usage is TRBJ1-1; D perhaps matches TRBD1 (6 bases). V was shortened by 8 bases and J by 2 bases, with 18 bases between the two germline ends. CDR1 is MGHDK and CDR2 is SYGVNS in the germline V gene. The CDR3 is 15 residues long. The CDR3 sequence: CASSRRTDTNTEAFF. Here the CDR3 DNA reads TGTGCCAGCTCTCGGCGGACAGATACCAACACTGAAGCTTTCTTT.

The chain has TRBV19 and TRBJ1-4; 7 bases line up with TRBD1. The CDR3 extends over 14 amino acids. In germline, CDR1 is LNHDA, CDR2 SQIVND (reference sequence). The J segment lost 7 bases and the V segment lost 6 bases, leaving 8 bases of the junction unmatched. The chain's CDR3 is CASRKEGAGEKLFF. CDR3 DNA sequence: TGTGCCAGTAGGAAGGAGGGGGCAGGTGAAAAACTGTTTTTT.